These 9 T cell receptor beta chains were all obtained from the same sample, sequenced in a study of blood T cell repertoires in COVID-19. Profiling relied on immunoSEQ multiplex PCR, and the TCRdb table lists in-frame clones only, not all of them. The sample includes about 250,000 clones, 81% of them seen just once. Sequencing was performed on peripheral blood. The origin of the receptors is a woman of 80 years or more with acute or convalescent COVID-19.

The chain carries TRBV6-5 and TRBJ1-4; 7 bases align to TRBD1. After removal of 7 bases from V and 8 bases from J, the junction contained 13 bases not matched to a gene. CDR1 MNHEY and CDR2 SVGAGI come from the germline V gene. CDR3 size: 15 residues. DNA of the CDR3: TGTGCCAGCACTCAGTCAAAAGGGGGCAGAGAAAAACTGTTTTTT. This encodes CASTQSKGGREKLFF.

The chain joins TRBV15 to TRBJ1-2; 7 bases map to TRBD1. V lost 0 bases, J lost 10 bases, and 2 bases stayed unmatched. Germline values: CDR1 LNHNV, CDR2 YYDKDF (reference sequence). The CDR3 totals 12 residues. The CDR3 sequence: CATSRDRGIYTF. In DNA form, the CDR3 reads TGTGCCACCAGCAGAGACAGGGGGATCTACACCTTC.

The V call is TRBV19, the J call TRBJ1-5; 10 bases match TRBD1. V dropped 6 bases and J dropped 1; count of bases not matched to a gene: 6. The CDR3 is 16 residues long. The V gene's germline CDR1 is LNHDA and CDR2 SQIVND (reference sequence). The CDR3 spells CASRAGTGVSNQPQHF. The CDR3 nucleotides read TGTGCCAGTAGGGCCGGGACAGGGGTCAGCAATCAGCCCCAGCATTTT.

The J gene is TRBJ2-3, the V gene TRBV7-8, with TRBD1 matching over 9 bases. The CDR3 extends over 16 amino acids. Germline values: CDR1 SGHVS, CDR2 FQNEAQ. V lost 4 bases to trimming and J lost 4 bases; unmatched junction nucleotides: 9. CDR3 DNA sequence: TGTGCCAGCAGCTCCTCCGGGGACAGGGCTCCAGATACGCAGTATTTT. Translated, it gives CASSSSGDRAPDTQYF.

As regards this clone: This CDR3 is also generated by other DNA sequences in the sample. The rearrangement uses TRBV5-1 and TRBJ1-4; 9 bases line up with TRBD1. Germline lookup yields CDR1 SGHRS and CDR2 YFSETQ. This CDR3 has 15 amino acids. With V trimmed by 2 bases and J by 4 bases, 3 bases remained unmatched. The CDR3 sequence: CASSLRTGDNEKLFF. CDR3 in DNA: TGCGCCAGCAGCTTACGGACAGGGGATAATGAAAAACTGTTTTTT.

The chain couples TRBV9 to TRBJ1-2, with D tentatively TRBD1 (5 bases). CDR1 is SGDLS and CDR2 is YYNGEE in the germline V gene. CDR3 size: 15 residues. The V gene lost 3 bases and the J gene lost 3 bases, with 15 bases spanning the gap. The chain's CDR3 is CASSARGSVDYGYTF. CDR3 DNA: TGTGCCAGCAGCGCAAGGGGTTCGGTGGACTATGGCTACACCTTC. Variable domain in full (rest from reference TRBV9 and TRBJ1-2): DSGVTQTPKHLITATGQRVTLRCSPRSGDLSVYWYQQSLDQGLQFLIQYYNGEERAKGNILERFSAQQFPDLHSELNLSSLELGDSALYFCASSARGSVDYGYTFGSGTRLTVV.

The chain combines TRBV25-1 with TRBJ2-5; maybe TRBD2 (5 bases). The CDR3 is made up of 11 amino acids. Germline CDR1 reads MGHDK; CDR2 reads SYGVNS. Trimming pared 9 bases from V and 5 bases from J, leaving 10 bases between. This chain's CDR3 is CASRGWETQYF. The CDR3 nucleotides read TGTGCCAGTCGAGGGTGGGAGACCCAGTACTTC.

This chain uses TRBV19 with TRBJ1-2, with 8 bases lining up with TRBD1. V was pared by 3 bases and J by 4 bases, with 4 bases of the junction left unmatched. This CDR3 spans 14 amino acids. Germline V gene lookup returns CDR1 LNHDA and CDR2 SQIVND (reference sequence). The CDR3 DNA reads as TGTGCCAGTAGTATCGTCAGGGGGCTCTATGGCTACACCTTC. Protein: CASSIVRGLYGYTF.

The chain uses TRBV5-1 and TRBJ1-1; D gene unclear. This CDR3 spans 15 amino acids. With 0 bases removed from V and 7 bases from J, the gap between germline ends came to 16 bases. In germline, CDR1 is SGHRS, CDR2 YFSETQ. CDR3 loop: CASSLDGERQREAFF. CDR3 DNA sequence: TGCGCCAGCAGCTTGGACGGGGAAAGACAACGTGAAGCTTTCTTT.